These T cell receptor beta chains were read from a single sample in a study of tumor-infiltrating lymphocytes in oesophageal squamous cell carcinoma. TCRdb re-called the PCR reads through MiXCR, storing one row per CDR3 protein. This sample has about 9,700 distinct CDR3 sequences, with 63% found just once. Sequencing input: esophageal tumor tissue. These TCRs come from a female donor with esophageal squamous cell carcinoma. CDR3s include the opening cysteine and the closing phenylalanine or tryptophan. Each record gives: D gene, V gene, J gene, clone size, CDR3 DNA, CDR3 protein. A D gene is named only where the DNA matches it firmly. Where a row states a size, it is once, few, many or the class of an expanded clone; other rows omit it.

D: TRBD2
V: TRBV12-3/TRBV12-4
J: TRBJ2-1
size: .
DNA: TGTGCCAGCAGTTTAAAGCGGGGGGCTTCCTACGAGCAGTTCTTC
CDR3: CASSLKRGASYEQFF

D: TRBD1
V: TRBV27
J: TRBJ2-7
size: .
DNA: TGTGCCAGCAGATCGGACAGGTTGGTATACGAGCAGTACTTC
CDR3: CASRSDRLVYEQYF

D: .
V: TRBV7-4
J: TRBJ2-7
size: once
DNA: TGTGCCAGCAGCGGCCGGAAGGGGGGCTACGAGCAGTACTTC
CDR3: CASSGRKGGYEQYF

D: .
V: TRBV6-2/TRBV6-3
J: TRBJ1-5
size: .
DNA: TGTGCCAGCAGTTGGGGAAGCAATCAGCCCCAGCATTTT
CDR3: CASSWGSNQPQHF

D: .
V: TRBV6-6
J: TRBJ2-5
size: .
DNA: TGTGCCAGCAGTTACGCGGGATCGGAGACCCAGTACTTC
CDR3: CASSYAGSETQYF

D: .
V: TRBV7-2
J: TRBJ1-6
size: .
DNA: TGTGCCAGCAGTCCAGGGGCACGTTCACCCCTCCACTTT
CDR3: CASSPGARSPLHF

D: .
V: TRBV27
J: TRBJ2-7
size: .
DNA: TGTGCCAGCAGTTCCCACACCTACGAGCAGTACTTC
CDR3: CASSSHTYEQYF

D: .
V: TRBV6-4
J: TRBJ2-5
size: .
DNA: TGTGCCAGCAGTTACGGAGTCCCGCACTTC
CDR3: CASSYGVPHF

D: TRBD2
V: TRBV7-3
J: TRBJ2-1
size: .
DNA: TGTGCCAGCAGCGTCCCCACCACTAGCGGGGGTTCGGGTGAGCAGTTCTTC
CDR3: CASSVPTTSGGSGEQFF

D: .
V: TRBV7-2
J: TRBJ2-1
size: few
DNA: TGTGCCAGCAGCTCCCCTAGTGTAAGAGGGCAGTTCTTC
CDR3: CASSSPSVRGQFF

D: TRBD1
V: TRBV7-8
J: TRBJ2-4
size: once
DNA: TGTGCCAGCAGCTTAAGGACAGGGGGTGCAGAGAACATTCAGTACTTC
CDR3: CASSLRTGGAENIQYF

D: .
V: TRBV7-4
J: TRBJ1-5
size: .
DNA: TGTGCCAGCAGCCCTGATCTGTGGGATCAGCCCCAGCATTTT
CDR3: CASSPDLWDQPQHF

D: .
V: TRBV24-1
J: TRBJ2-5
size: few
DNA: TGTGCCACCATGGGCAGGGCCCAAAGAGAGACCCAGTACTTC
CDR3: CATMGRAQRETQYF

D: TRBD2
V: TRBV7-2
J: TRBJ2-1
size: few
DNA: TGTGCCAGCAGCCGTCTAGCGGGAGAAAACGGTGAGCAGTTCTTC
CDR3: CASSRLAGENGEQFF

D: TRBD2
V: TRBV6-1
J: TRBJ2-7
size: few
DNA: TGTGCCAGCACGGGGAGAATACTAGCGGGAGCTGGCGAGCAGTACTTC
CDR3: CASTGRILAGAGEQYF

D: .
V: TRBV7-3
J: TRBJ1-1
size: .
DNA: TGTGCCAGCAGCTTATGGGGGGGTGGGAACACTGAAGCTTTCTTT
CDR3: CASSLWGGGNTEAFF

D: .
V: TRBV6-1
J: TRBJ2-1
size: .
DNA: TGTGCCAGCAGTGAAGCGGGGGGTTTGGGGTACAATGAGCAGTTCTTC
CDR3: CASSEAGGLGYNEQFF

D: .
V: TRBV7-6
J: TRBJ2-4
size: once
DNA: TGTGCCAGCAGCAGGCGGGATTACAATGAGCAGTACTTC
CDR3: CASSRRDYNEQYF

D: .
V: TRBV7-2
J: TRBJ2-3
size: few
DNA: TGTGCCAGCAGCCCGGACTACCTTAGCACAGATACGCAGTATTTT
CDR3: CASSPDYLSTDTQYF

D: .
V: TRBV7-8
J: TRBJ2-7
size: few
DNA: TGTGCCAGCAGCTTAGTAATAGGGCTCTACGAGCAGTACTTC
CDR3: CASSLVIGLYEQYF

D: .
V: TRBV7-4
J: TRBJ2-1
size: .
DNA: TGTGCCAGCACCGTGGGGGGCCCGGGTAACAATGAGCAGTTCTTC
CDR3: CASTVGGPGNNEQFF

D: TRBD2
V: TRBV6-1
J: TRBJ2-1
size: .
DNA: TGTGCCAGCAGTGAATCCCTAGCGGGAGGAAGGGAGCAGTTCTTC
CDR3: CASSESLAGGREQFF

D: .
V: TRBV28
J: TRBJ2-3
size: .
DNA: TGTGTCTGCGGCCTGGGTACAGATACGCAGTATTTT
CDR3: CVCGLGTDTQYF

D: .
V: TRBV7-2
J: TRBJ2-3
size: .
DNA: TGTGCCAGCGCAGGGTTCGGCACAGATACGCAGTATTTT
CDR3: CASAGFGTDTQYF

D: TRBD2
V: TRBV7-2
J: TRBJ2-7
size: few
DNA: TGTGCCAGCAGTGCTAGCGGTCCCTACGAGCAGTACTTC
CDR3: CASSASGPYEQYF

D: TRBD1
V: TRBV7-8
J: TRBJ2-5
size: few
DNA: TGTGCCAGCAGCTCCCCCTCGACAGGGGGCACTCGAGGGACCCAGTACTTC
CDR3: CASSSPSTGGTRGTQYF

D: .
V: TRBV6-1
J: TRBJ2-7
size: .
DNA: TGTGCCAGCAGTGAACAGGGGGGACCCTACGAGCAGTACTTC
CDR3: CASSEQGGPYEQYF

D: .
V: TRBV7-3
J: TRBJ2-1
size: large
DNA: TGTGCCAGCAGCTTAACTGTAAGCTCCTACAATGAGCAGTTCTTC
CDR3: CASSLTVSSYNEQFF

D: .
V: TRBV2
J: TRBJ2-5
size: .
DNA: TGTGCCAGCATTTCAGAGATCCAAGAGACCCAGTACTTC
CDR3: CASISEIQETQYF

D: .
V: TRBV6-1
J: TRBJ2-1
size: .
DNA: TGTGCCAGCAGTGCACTAATTGAGCAGTTCTTC
CDR3: CASSALIEQFF

D: .
V: TRBV7-2
J: TRBJ2-7
size: few
DNA: TGTGCCAGCAGCTTAGGGTTCGATTCACCCCTCCACTTC
CDR3: CASSLGFDSPLHF

D: .
V: TRBV7-2
J: TRBJ2-7
size: .
DNA: TGTGCCAGCAGCCTTCTCGTTTACGAGCAGTACTTC
CDR3: CASSLLVYEQYF

D: TRBD2
V: TRBV7-6
J: TRBJ2-4
size: .
DNA: TGTGCTATAGCGGGGGACAAAAACATTCAGTACTTC
CDR3: CAIAGDKNIQYF

D: .
V: TRBV12-3/TRBV12-4
J: TRBJ1-1
size: once
DNA: TGTGCCAGCAGTTTGGACCCCTGGGGCACTGAAGCTTTCTTT
CDR3: CASSLDPWGTEAFF

D: .
V: TRBV12-3/TRBV12-4
J: TRBJ2-1
size: .
DNA: TGTGCCAGCAGTTTGGGCGGGAACTACAATGAGCAGTTCTTC
CDR3: CASSLGGNYNEQFF